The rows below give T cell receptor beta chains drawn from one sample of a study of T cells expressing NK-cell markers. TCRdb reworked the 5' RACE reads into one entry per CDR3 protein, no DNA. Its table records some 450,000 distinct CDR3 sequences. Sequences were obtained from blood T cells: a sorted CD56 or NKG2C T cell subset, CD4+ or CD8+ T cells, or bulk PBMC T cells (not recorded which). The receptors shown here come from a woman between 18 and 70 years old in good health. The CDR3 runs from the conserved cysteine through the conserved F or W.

CASSSPVDEQFF TRBJ2-1 TRBV7-3
CATSDPRQGNEQFF TRBJ2-1 TRBV24-1
CASGLVLGGDEQFF TRBJ2-1 TRBV12-5
CASIAGIGEKLFF TRBJ1-4 TRBV6-1
CASRGDLGSDYGYTF TRBJ1-2 TRBV4-1
CASSREREMNTGELFF TRBJ2-2 TRBV4-3
CASSLSPWDINTEAFF TRBJ1-1 TRBV5-5
CSVVQDSLYGYTF TRBJ1-2 TRBV29-1
CASSQGPRTDTQYF TRBJ2-3 TRBV3-1
CASSLLGGGTDTQYF TRBJ2-3 TRBV7-9
CAWSIGTGNTIYF TRBJ1-3 TRBV30
CASSYDLASYNSPLHF TRBJ1-6 TRBV7-8
CASSYEDRTLPSSYEQYF TRBJ2-7 TRBV6-2/TRBV6-3
CATELAGEDTQYF TRBJ2-3 TRBV6-6
CSARDTRPNTEAFF TRBJ1-1 TRBV20-1
CASSTRTRGPYNEQFF TRBJ2-1 TRBV7-2
CSVAHRLALSTDTQYF TRBJ2-3 TRBV29-1
CATSDPSGSVNEQFF TRBJ2-1 TRBV24-1
CASSQLEVTGEKLFF TRBJ1-4 TRBV14
CASSPNIPDTRIHSGNTIYF TRBJ1-3 TRBV4-2
CASSQDLGETTDTQYF TRBJ2-3 TRBV4-3
CASSVALVDHSPLHF TRBJ1-6 TRBV9
CASSYRAGDTEAFF TRBJ1-1 TRBV12-3/TRBV12-4
CASSLRFSAGSSYNEQFF TRBJ2-1 TRBV5-1
CASIQTAKNIQYF TRBJ2-4 TRBV2
CAWDRGWNTEAFF TRBJ1-1 TRBV30
CSARGWREGNSNQPQHF TRBJ1-5 TRBV20-1